This entry concerns a single T cell receptor beta chain. The sample is drawn from a study of blood T cell repertoires in COVID-19. The CDR3 sequence is 15 residues long. Germline V gene lookup returns CDR1 SGHRS and CDR2 YFSETQ. V shed 1 base, J shed 4 bases, and the junction held 7 bases outside the gene matches. The data were produced by immunoSEQ multiplex PCR, yet TCRdb's version contains in-frame clones alone and is incomplete. The table shows 200,000 to 300,000 clones, with approximately 86% occurring only once. Source material: peripheral blood. This receptor was taken from a man aged 25 to 40 with active or convalescent COVID-19. The chain combines TRBV5-1 with TRBJ2-5; 7 bases match TRBD2. The CDR3 sequence is CASSLLSGEGETQYF. As DNA, the CDR3 is TGCGCCAGCAGCTTGTTGTCGGGGGAGGGAGAGACCCAGTACTTC.